Listed here are 28 T cell receptor beta chains from one sample, sequenced in a study of blood T cell repertoires in COVID-19. Generated by immunoSEQ multiplex PCR, the TCRdb table keeps only in-frame clones and is missing some. In the table there are 180,000 or so clones, about 85% of which are singletons. The sample taken for sequencing was peripheral blood. The receptors were gathered from a woman aged 25 to 39 with active or convalescent COVID-19.

J is TRBJ1-1 and V is TRBV6-5, with D tentatively TRBD1 (5 bases). The V and J ends lost 6 bases and 6 bases respectively, with 20 bases between them. Germline V CDR1 and CDR2: MNHEY, SVGAGI. This CDR3 is 15 amino acids long. The CDR3 region is CASRPPGGEVAEAFF. The CDR3 DNA follows: TGTGCCAGCAGGCCTCCCGGGGGAGAAGTTGCTGAAGCTTTCTTT.

The chain carries TRBV9 and TRBJ2-1; 7 bases are shared with TRBD1. The ends lost 1 base at V and 4 bases at J; junction bases unmatched: 5. Germline lookup yields CDR1 SGDLS and CDR2 YYNGEE. CDR3 size: 15 residues. The CDR3 loop is CASSVSGQKYNEQFF. CDR3 in DNA: TGTGCCAGCAGCGTATCGGGACAGAAATACAATGAGCAGTTCTTC.

The rearrangement links TRBV2 to TRBJ1-1; 11 bases fit TRBD1. The length of the CDR3 is 16 residues. CDR1 and CDR2 from the germline V gene are SNHLY and FYNNEI. The ends lost 8 bases at V and 1 base at J; junction bases unmatched: 9. CDR3 loop: CASDSGTGGRNTEAFF. The CDR3 DNA reads TGTGCCAGCGATTCCGGGACAGGGGGGAGGAACACTGAAGCTTTCTTT.

This clone has only one observation. The J gene is TRBJ1-1, the V gene TRBV9; D uncertain. Germline values: CDR1 SGDLS, CDR2 YYNGEE. CDR3 length equals 18 residues. Trimming removed 3 bases from V and 5 bases from J, with 26 bases in between. In DNA form, the CDR3 reads TGTGCCAGCAGCGCTAGTCATGATTTTTCTGGGTGGAGGACTGAAGCTTTCTTT. Protein product: CASSASHDFSGWRTEAFF.

The gene calls are TRBV27 and TRBJ1-2; 8 bases are shared with TRBD1. After removal of 6 bases from V and 5 bases from J, the junction contained 8 bases not matched to a gene. Germline-derived CDR1 and CDR2 are MNHEY and SMNVEV (reference sequence). CDR3 size: 14 residues. Here the CDR3 reads CASRQDRVAYGYTF. DNA of the CDR3: TGTGCCAGCAGACAGGACAGGGTCGCTTATGGCTACACCTTC.

The chain joins TRBV10-2 to TRBJ1-5, with D hard to call. Trimming removed 2 bases from V and 5 bases from J, with 13 bases in between. The germline gives CDR1 WSHSY, CDR2 SAAADI. This CDR3 contains 15 residues. The CDR3 here is CASSEGRGSHQPQHF. The DNA for the CDR3 is TGCGCCAGCAGTGAGGGTCGGGGTTCTCATCAGCCCCAGCATTTT.

CDR3 amino acids: CASSFLGQINQPQHF. In DNA form, the CDR3 reads TGTGCCAGCAGCTTCTTGGGACAAATCAATCAGCCCCAGCATTTT. The rearrangement joins TRBV7-2 to TRBJ1-5; perhaps TRBD1 as D (6 bases). Germline V gene data show CDR1 as SGHTA and CDR2 as FQGNSA. Trimming cost V 3 bases and J 3 bases, with 12 bases left between them. This CDR3 comprises 15 residues.

V gene TRBV6-5 combines with J gene TRBJ2-3; D might be TRBD1 (5 bases). Trimming pared 7 bases from V and 0 bases from J, leaving 11 bases between. CDR1 is MNHEY and CDR2 is SVGAGI in the germline V gene. The CDR3 sequence is 14 residues long. Written as DNA, the CDR3 is TGTGCCAGCAACTCAGGGTCTAGCACAGATACGCAGTATTTT. Its protein product is CASNSGSSTDTQYF.

The chain combines TRBV18 with TRBJ1-4, with 8 nucleotides matching TRBD1. Losses at the gene ends were 0 bases for V and 6 bases for J; bases not matched to a gene: 6. The germline V gene has CDR1 KGHSH and CDR2 LQKENI. The CDR3 consists of 16 residues. CDR3 protein: CASSPPTGDRDEKLFF. CDR3 in DNA: TGTGCCAGCTCACCACCGACAGGGGATCGAGATGAAAAACTGTTTTTT.

This chain connects TRBV7-6 to TRBJ2-6, with D possibly being TRBD2 (7 bases). With 5 bases removed from V and 2 bases from J, the gap between germline ends came to 19 bases. CDR1 is SGHVS, CDR2 FNYEAQ, per germline. The CDR3 runs to 18 residues. The CDR3 loop reads CASSPSGGPRTGANVLTF. CDR3 nucleotide sequence: TGTGCCAGCAGCCCCTCCGGGGGGCCCAGAACTGGGGCCAACGTCCTGACTTTC.

V usage is TRBV6-6 and J usage is TRBJ2-1; 9 bases map to TRBD1. Germline values: CDR1 MNHNY, CDR2 SVGAGI (reference sequence). This CDR3 region has 15 residues. The trim removed 8 bases at V and 5 bases at J, leaving 10 bases unmatched. CDR3 sequence reads: CASLSRDRVNNEQFF. Here the CDR3 DNA reads TGTGCCAGCTTGAGTCGGGACAGGGTGAACAATGAGCAGTTCTTC.

The V and J genes are TRBV11-2 and TRBJ1-2; D call uncertain. Trimming stripped 1 base from V and 7 bases from J, with 13 bases between. CDR1 is SGHAT, CDR2 FQNNGV, per germline. The CDR3 spans 14 residues. The CDR3 coding sequence is TGTGCCAGCAGCTTAGCGGAGGGTGGGTTTGGCTACACCTTC. It is translated as CASSLAEGGFGYTF.

This sequence joins TRBV19 and TRBJ2-1, with D possibly matching TRBD1 (6 bases). Germline lookup yields CDR1 LNHDA and CDR2 SQIVND (reference sequence). V gave up 8 bases and J gave up 4 bases, with 18 bases separating them. The CDR3 consists of 15 residues. CDR3 protein: CASERGGLTYNEQFF. The CDR3 DNA follows: TGTGCCAGTGAAAGAGGGGGTCTAACTTACAATGAGCAGTTCTTC.

The V call is TRBV6-5, the J call TRBJ1-2; 9 nucleotides align to TRBD1. Germline trimming cut 6 bases from V and 8 bases from J; bases unmatched to any gene: 7. This CDR3 has 13 amino acids. Germline assignment: CDR1 MNHEY and CDR2 SVGAGI. The CDR3 sequence: CASRSGTGNGYTF. The CDR3 coding sequence is TGTGCCAGCAGGTCCGGGACAGGGAACGGCTACACCTTC.

The rearrangement links TRBV15 to TRBJ1-2; 7 nucleotides line up with TRBD1. The trim removed 2 bases at V and 7 bases at J, leaving 7 bases unmatched. Germline assignment: CDR1 LNHNV and CDR2 YYDKDF (reference sequence). This CDR3 contains 14 residues. In DNA form, the CDR3 reads TGTGCCACCAGCAGACCGACAGGGCTCGGTGGCTACACCTTC. It translates to CATSRPTGLGGYTF.

The V call is TRBV6-1, the J call TRBJ1-1, with D perhaps TRBD1 (5 bases). Trimming left V 2 bases short and J 7 bases short, with 11 bases between. This CDR3 spans 13 amino acids. The germline gives CDR1 MNHNS, CDR2 SASEGT. DNA for the CDR3: TGTGCCAGCAGTGAAAGGACACGGAGTGAAGCTTTCTTT. The encoded protein is CASSERTRSEAFF.

This sequence joins TRBV10-3 and TRBJ2-3; a weak D match, TRBD2 (6 bases). The V gene lost 7 bases and the J gene lost 3 bases, with 11 bases spanning the gap. This CDR3 is 13 amino acids long. Looked up from germline, CDR1 is ENHRY and CDR2 is SYGVKD. CDR3 region: CAIKEGQTDTQYF. In nucleotides, the CDR3 is TGTGCCATCAAGGAGGGGCAGACAGATACGCAGTATTTT.

The CDR3 nucleotides read TGTGCCACCAGTGATTTGAAGTTGCAGGGTGACGGCGGGGAGCTGTTTTTT. It specifies CATSDLKLQGDGGELFF. The J gene is TRBJ2-2, the V gene TRBV24-1; TRBD1 is a possible D gene (5 bases). Germline V CDR1 and CDR2: KGHDR, SFDVKD. V lost 0 bases to trimming and J lost 7 bases, with 17 bases between them. There are 17 residues in the CDR3.

About this clone itself: The same CDR3 arises from other DNA sequences in this sample as well. V and J are TRBV19 and TRBJ1-5; TRBD1 is a possible D gene (6 bases). The ends were cut back, 6 bases at V and 7 bases at J, with 13 bases in the middle. There are 13 residues in the CDR3. Germline V gives CDR1 LNHDA, CDR2 SQIVND (reference sequence). The CDR3 DNA sequence: TGTGCCAGTAGCATGGGGGGGGGCCAGCCCCAGCATTTT. As protein: CASSMGGGQPQHF.

The V and J genes are TRBV7-9 and TRBJ1-5, with 8 bases that match TRBD1. After removal of 8 bases from V and 4 bases from J, the junction contained 13 bases not matched to a gene. CDR1 and CDR2 (germline): SEHNR, FQNEAQ (reference sequence). The CDR3 is 16 amino acids. The chain's CDR3 is CASAGNTGGGNQPQHF. The CDR3 nucleotides read TGTGCCAGCGCGGGAAATACAGGGGGAGGGAATCAGCCCCAGCATTTT.

J is TRBJ1-4 and V is TRBV28; 8 bases are a match to TRBD1. Looked up from germline, CDR1 is MDHEN and CDR2 is SYDVKM. The CDR3 contains 17 residues. With 2 bases clipped from V and 1 base from J, the junction kept 6 bases outside the gene matches. The CDR3 DNA follows: TGTGCCAGCAGTTTAGACATCGACAGGGGAACTAATGAAAAACTGTTTTTT. It yields the protein CASSLDIDRGTNEKLFF.

The chain combines TRBV7-2 with TRBJ1-6, with 10 bases matching TRBD1. The CDR3 sequence is 14 residues long. Germline CDR1 is SGHTA and CDR2 is FQGNSA. Trimming cost V 5 bases and J 9 bases; bases outside gene matches: 4. The DNA for the CDR3 is TGTGCCAGCAGCCTGACAGGGGGCGGTTCACCCCTCCACTTT. It yields the protein CASSLTGGGSPLHF.

CDR3 residues: CASSLLTATDTQYF. The CDR3 DNA is TGTGCCAGCAGCTTGCTCACAGCCACAGATACGCAGTATTTT. The J gene is TRBJ2-3, the V gene TRBV5-6; D uncertain. In germline, CDR1 is SGHDT, CDR2 YYEEEE. This CDR3 has 14 amino acids. V lost 1 base to trimming and J lost 2 bases, with 8 bases between them.

The V gene is TRBV6-2 or TRBV6-3, the J gene TRBJ2-1; 11 bases fit TRBD2. This CDR3 has 15 amino acids. The germline V gene encodes CDR1 MNHEY and CDR2 SVGEGT. Trimming took 4 bases from V and 10 from J; bases not matched to a gene: 9. In DNA, the CDR3 is TGTGCCAGCAGTTCGGCTAGCGGGAGGATTACGGAGCAGTTCTTC. Translating gives CASSSASGRITEQFF.

The rearrangement joins TRBV7-2 to TRBJ1-2, with TRBD1 as a possible D gene (5 bases). CDR1 is SGHTA, CDR2 FQGNSA, per germline. Trimming stripped 4 bases from V and 8 bases from J, with 14 bases between. The CDR3 spans 13 residues. The CDR3 nucleotides are TGTGCCAGCAGCTCAGGACAAGGGTTGGGCTACACCTTC. Translating it yields CASSSGQGLGYTF.

This rearrangement joins TRBV4-2 to TRBJ2-1; TRBD2 is a possible D gene (6 bases). Trimming removed 4 bases at V and 0 bases at J, with 16 bases between. CDR3 length: 17 amino acids. Germline V gene lookup returns CDR1 LGHNA and CDR2 YNFKEQ. CDR3 nucleotides: TGTGCCAGCAGCCCCCAGGGTGGAGGGCCCTCCTACAATGAGCAGTTCTTC. It codes for CASSPQGGGPSYNEQFF.

This rearrangement joins TRBV15 to TRBJ2-1, with TRBD2 matching over 9 bases. In germline, CDR1 is LNHNV, CDR2 YYDKDF (reference sequence). Trimming took 4 bases from V and 5 from J; bases not matched to a gene: 3. The CDR3 runs 14 residues. DNA of the CDR3: TGTGCCACCAGCATTAGACTAGCGGACAATGAGCAGTTCTTC. It encodes CATSIRLADNEQFF.

J is TRBJ1-5 and V is TRBV19; TRBD1 might be the D (6 bases). This CDR3 spans 11 amino acids. Trimming removed 11 bases at V and 9 bases at J, with 14 bases between. Per germline, CDR1 LNHDA and CDR2 SQIVND (reference sequence). The DNA of the CDR3 is TGTGCCCGACAGAGGGGGGGGCCCCAGCATTTT. It yields the protein CARQRGGPQHF.